What follows is one TCR beta chain and its context. Antigen unknown. This specimen belongs to a study of T cell responses to AZD1222 COVID-19 vaccine. About the study: Second-dose schedules of about 4 or about 12 weeks were combined. Study-level findings and limits: No day 14 peak samples; only post-peak repertoires were characterized. Spike-specific TCR breadth and depth both grew after two AZD1222 doses.

Using immunoSEQ multiplex PCR, the repertoire was profiled, and TCRdb retains in-frame clones only, with some absent. The table records 150,000 to 200,000 clones, roughly 92% of them present only once. This TCR was recovered from an adult in good health. Specimen: peripheral blood, collected on day 0 of AZD1222 vaccination.

The CDR3 DNA sequence: TGCGCCAGCAGTTCCACCGGGACTAGACAAGAGACCCAGTACTTC. This gives the protein CASSSTGTRQETQYF. The rearrangement joins TRBV5-1 to TRBJ2-5; TRBD2 aligns across 8 bases. The trim removed 5 bases at V and 2 bases at J, leaving 8 bases unmatched. The germline V gene encodes CDR1 SGHRS and CDR2 YFSETQ. The CDR3 covers 15 residues.